The text below deals with one T cell receptor (beta chain). The antigen is not known. This entry comes from a study of cytomegalovirus exposure and HLA in healthy donors. Study-wide results and limits: Reportedly, cytomegalovirus status was diagnosed with high sensitivity and specificity. Rare sequences made up most TCRs, while some public TCRs were found in many donors.

The CDR3 spans 15 residues. The germline V and J ends were trimmed by 5 bases and 2 bases, with 11 bases remaining between them. Germline V gives CDR1 SGHRS, CDR2 YFSETQ. The validation cohort, a group of around 130 subjects, included the donors and was separate from the roughly 600-subject first cohort. This table comes from immunoSEQ multiplex PCR, and its TCRdb copy is limited to in-frame clones, with some not included. The sample shows roughly 82,000 clones, approximately 93% of them seen only once. This clonotype originated in a man younger than 35 in good health and CMV-seronegative. V and J are TRBV5-1 and TRBJ2-6; D may be TRBD2 (5 bases). The sequenced sample consisted of PBMCs. The CDR3 sequence is CASRIEGAGANVLTF. CDR3 nucleotide sequence: TGCGCCAGCAGAATAGAGGGAGCTGGGGCCAACGTCCTGACTTTC.